The 26 T cell receptor beta chains in this list originate from one sample, sequenced in a study of sequential checkpoint blockade in melanoma. The treatment: randomized to nivolumab then ipilimumab (arm A) or the reverse (arm B). Clones were sequenced by immunoSEQ multiplex PCR, and TCRdb holds only the in-frame ones, with some missing. This table holds approximately 10,000 clones, about 77% found once. Sample: CD8+ T cells sorted from blood (inferred from file names), taken from a patient given nivolumab and ipilimumab in sequence. These receptors all come from a human donor with melanoma.

V is TRBV7-6 and J is TRBJ2-1, with D possibly TRBD1 on 5 matching bases. Trimming stripped 1 base from V and 8 bases from J, with 9 bases between. The germline gives CDR1 SGHVS, CDR2 FNYEAQ. CDR3 length: 13 amino acids. CDR3 residues: CASSLDRSDEQFF. The CDR3, as DNA: TGTGCCAGCAGCTTAGACAGGTCCGATGAGCAGTTCTTC. The full variable domain, with the rest looked up from reference TRBV7-6 and TRBJ2-1, is GAGVSQSPRYKVTKRGQDVALRCDPISGHVSLYWYRQALGQGPEFLTYFNYEAQQDKSGLPNDRFSAERPEGSISTLTIQRTEQRDSAMYRCASSLDRSDEQFFGPGTRLTVL.

This clone was detected only a few times. CDR3 nucleotide sequence: TGTGCCAGCAGCTTGGGACTGTCCTACGAGCAGTACTTC. Its translation: CASSLGLSYEQYF. This chain connects TRBV7-6 to TRBJ2-7; possibly TRBD2 for D (6 bases). The V gene lost 3 bases and the J gene lost 1 base, with 7 bases spanning the gap. Looked up from germline, CDR1 is SGHVS and CDR2 is FNYEAQ. CDR3 size: 13 residues.

The CDR3 region is CASSPFTGELFF. CDR3 bases: TGTGCCAGCAGCCCATTCACCGGGGAGCTGTTTTTT. The chain employs TRBV11-2 and TRBJ2-2; D remains ambiguous. This CDR3 comprises 12 residues. Trimming stripped 5 bases from V and 4 bases from J, with 5 bases between. Per the germline V gene, CDR1 is SGHAT and CDR2 is FQNNGV.

V and J are TRBV7-2 and TRBJ2-7, with TRBD2 matching over 10 bases. J gave up 4 bases and V 3 bases, and 3 bases lay outside the gene matches. Germline CDR1 SGHTA, CDR2 FQGNSA. The CDR3 length is 14 residues. The DNA of the CDR3 is TGTGCCAGCAGCTTGGCTAGCGGGAGATACGAGCAGTACTTC. It encodes CASSLASGRYEQYF.

The chain employs TRBV6-5 and TRBJ2-5; D perhaps matches TRBD1 (5 bases). The J call is in doubt because the DNA end fits TRBJ2-7 better. The CDR3 length is 16 residues. Germline V lookup: CDR1 MNHEY, CDR2 SVGAGI. CDR3 nucleotides: TGTGCCAGCAGTTACTCCGCATACAGGAGCTCCTACGAGCAGTACTTC. Translating it yields CASSYSAYRSSYEQYF.

The chain links TRBV11-2 to TRBJ2-7, with TRBD2 matching over 8 bases. Per germline, CDR1 SGHAT and CDR2 FQNNGV. V dropped 4 bases and J dropped 3; count of bases not matched to a gene: 5. This CDR3 region has 14 residues. The CDR3 sequence: CASSYGLAGYEQYF. The CDR3 DNA is TGTGCCAGCAGCTATGGACTAGCCGGCTACGAGCAGTACTTC.

V is TRBV7-2 and J is TRBJ2-7; TRBD2 is a possible D gene (6 bases). Between the trimmed V and J ends, which lost 2 bases and 12 bases, there was a span of 11 bases. The CDR3 is made up of 11 amino acids. In germline, CDR1 is SGHTA, CDR2 FQGNSA. CDR3 sequence (DNA): TGTGCCAGCAGCTTAATCGGGGGACGGTACTTC. Protein product: CASSLIGGRYF.

This rearrangement joins TRBV27 to TRBJ1-2; D gene unclear. The CDR3 is 13 residues long. Germline V gene data show CDR1 as MNHEY and CDR2 as SMNVEV (reference sequence). Trimming pared 3 bases from V and 4 bases from J, leaving 9 bases between. CDR3 amino acids: CASSLLGSYGYTF. The CDR3 DNA reads as TGTGCCAGCAGTTTGCTAGGATCCTATGGCTACACCTTC.

The chain links TRBV7-9 to TRBJ2-1; a possible D gene is TRBD1 (6 bases). CDR1 SEHNR and CDR2 FQNEAQ come from the germline V gene (reference sequence). This CDR3 has 12 amino acids. V lost 6 bases and J 9 bases, leaving 12 bases between the germline ends. Here the CDR3 reads CASSQQGPEQFF. CDR3 bases: TGTGCCAGCAGTCAACAGGGTCCTGAGCAGTTCTTC.

Only a few counts were recorded for this clone. The genes are TRBV7-8 and TRBJ2-3; 10 bases are a match to TRBD2. The ends lost 5 bases at V and 5 bases at J; junction bases unmatched: 7. Germline V gene data show CDR1 as SGHVS and CDR2 as FQNEAQ. The CDR3 consists of 15 residues. The DNA of the CDR3 is TGTGCCAGCAGCCCCGTTCTAGCGGGAGTAGATACGCAGTATTTT. Residues: CASSPVLAGVDTQYF.

This clone was observed once. This sequence joins TRBV2 and TRBJ1-4; 8 positions agree with TRBD1. The germline CDR1 and CDR2 sequences are SNHLY and FYNNEI. The CDR3 spans 14 residues. V dropped 6 bases and J dropped 6; count of bases not matched to a gene: 6. The CDR3: CASSWTGFDEKLFF. As DNA, the CDR3 is TGTGCCAGCAGCTGGACAGGGTTCGATGAAAAACTGTTTTTT.

The chain's CDR3 is CASSLYRDSNYEQYF. In DNA form, the CDR3 reads TGTGCCAGCAGCCTCTACCGGGACAGCAACTACGAGCAGTACTTC. This chain connects TRBV9 to TRBJ2-7; 7 bases align to TRBD1. Germline lookup yields CDR1 SGDLS and CDR2 YYNGEE. Trimming removed 4 bases from V and 3 bases from J; junction bases left unmatched: 10. The CDR3 is 15 amino acids.

The chain couples TRBV29-1 to TRBJ2-1; 7 nucleotides align to TRBD1. Per the germline V gene, CDR1 is SQVTM and CDR2 is ANQGSEA. Unmatched junction bases numbered 7, after V lost 7 bases and J lost 4 bases. The CDR3 is 13 amino acids. The CDR3 reads CSASGTEYNEQFF. CDR3 coding DNA: TGCAGCGCTTCGGGGACAGAGTACAATGAGCAGTTCTTC.

The chain has TRBV10-3 and TRBJ2-1, with 7 bases matching TRBD1. Germline CDR1 and CDR2: ENHRY and SYGVKD. The V and J ends lost 7 bases and 7 bases, in that order; junction bases with no gene match: 4. CDR3 length equals 12 residues. CDR3 nucleotide sequence: TGTGCCATCAACCCGACAGGGAATGAGCAGTTCTTC. It specifies CAINPTGNEQFF.

The chain links TRBV19 to TRBJ2-1, with D maybe TRBD2 (6 bases). The CDR3 sequence is 13 residues long. Trimming stripped 1 base from V and 8 bases from J, with 9 bases between. Germline values: CDR1 LNHDA, CDR2 SQIVND (reference sequence). The CDR3 region has the DNA TGTGCCAGTAGTATAGCGGAGGGGTATGAGCAGTTCTTC. Translating it yields CASSIAEGYEQFF.

The CDR3: CATRSRGQETQYF. Written as DNA, the CDR3 is TGTGCCACCAGAAGCAGGGGACAAGAGACCCAGTACTTC. The rearrangement joins TRBV15 to TRBJ2-5, with a weak D call TRBD1 (6 bases). CDR1 and CDR2 from the germline V gene are LNHNV and YYDKDF (reference sequence). Trimming left V 6 bases short and J 2 bases short, with 10 bases between. CDR3 size: 13 residues. Variable domain in full (rest from reference TRBV15 and TRBJ2-5): DAMVIQNPRYQVTQFGKPVTLSCSQTLNHNVMYWYQQKSSQAPKLLFHYYDKDFNNEADTPDNFQSRRPNTSFCFLDIRSPGLGDTAMYLCATRSRGQETQYFGPGTRLLVL.

This chain links TRBV10-3 with TRBJ1-1, with TRBD1 matching 8 bases. V lost 0 bases to trimming and J lost 1 base; unmatched junction nucleotides: 1. The CDR3 has 15 amino acids. Germline assignment: CDR1 ENHRY and CDR2 SYGVKD. This chain's CDR3 is CAISESTGENTEAFF. DNA of the CDR3: TGTGCCATCAGTGAGTCGACAGGGGAGAACACTGAAGCTTTCTTT.

The chain employs TRBV27 and TRBJ1-2; TRBD1 might be the D (6 bases). Germline CDR1 MNHEY, CDR2 SMNVEV (reference sequence). Trimming left V 3 bases short and J 6 bases short, with 11 bases between. The length of the CDR3 is 13 residues. The CDR3 DNA is TGTGCCAGCAGTTTTGGGGGGGCCGATGGCTACACCTTC. This encodes CASSFGGADGYTF.

By its share, this clone is large (0.1 to 1%). V gene TRBV10-1 combines with J gene TRBJ2-2; a weak D match, TRBD1 (6 bases). CDR3 length: 12 residues. Trimming pared 9 bases from V and 6 bases from J, leaving 11 bases between. Germline loops: CDR1 WNHNN, CDR2 SYGVQD (reference sequence). CDR3 in DNA: TGCGCCAGGAGTAGGGGGTCCGGGGAGCTGTTTTTT. It codes for CARSRGSGELFF.

V usage is TRBV5-4 and J usage is TRBJ1-6, with 7 bases lining up with TRBD1. With V trimmed by 4 bases and J by 5 bases, 9 bases remained unmatched. Germline CDR1 and CDR2: SGHNT and YYREEE (reference sequence). The CDR3 totals 16 residues. The CDR3 bases are TGTGCCAGCAGCCTTGGGAGTGGACAGGATAATTCACCCCTCCACTTT. Translated: CASSLGSGQDNSPLHF.

V is TRBV30 and J is TRBJ1-4; D is undetermined. The V end was cut by 0 bases, the J end by 8 bases, with 7 bases between. Germline CDR1 and CDR2: GTSNPN and SVGIG (reference sequence). There are 12 residues in the CDR3. CDR3 sequence: CAWSVIEEKLFF. CDR3 DNA sequence: TGTGCCTGGAGTGTAATCGAGGAAAAACTGTTTTTT.

This clone was picked up a small number of times. The V and J genes are TRBV19 and TRBJ2-7; 7 bases align to TRBD1. V shed 11 bases, J shed 3 bases, and the junction held 10 bases outside the gene matches. This CDR3 is 13 amino acids long. Looked up from germline, CDR1 is LNHDA and CDR2 is SQIVND (reference sequence). The CDR3 here is CAVRGQGDYEQYF. CDR3 DNA: TGTGCCGTTCGAGGGCAGGGGGACTACGAGCAGTACTTC.

V and J are TRBV7-9 and TRBJ2-7; TRBD1 is a possible D gene (6 bases). V was shortened by 10 bases and J by 3 bases, with 13 bases between the two germline ends. This CDR3 has 12 residues. Germline V lookup: CDR1 SEHNR, CDR2 FQNEAQ (reference sequence). The CDR3 DNA reads TGTGCCATATCCCCACAGGGCTACGAGCAGTACTTC. Amino acids: CAISPQGYEQYF.

The rearrangement uses TRBV5-4 and TRBJ2-4, with D maybe TRBD2 (6 bases). Germline CDR1 SGHNT, CDR2 YYREEE (reference sequence). V was trimmed by 7 bases and J by 8 bases, leaving 13 bases between them. The CDR3 consists of 12 residues. The CDR3 coding sequence is TGTGCCAGCTGGGGGGAGGAGGACATTCAGTACTTC. This translates into CASWGEEDIQYF.

This clone appeared a few times. The J gene is TRBJ2-1, the V gene TRBV4-1, with 14 bases fitting TRBD2. The junction had 2 bases not matched to a gene; V was cut back by 3 bases and J by 7 bases. CDR3 length: 15 residues. CDR1 and CDR2 (germline): MGHRA, YSYEKL. CDR3 in DNA: TGCGCCAGCAGCCAGACTAGCGGGAGGGCTAATGAGCAGTTCTTC. Its translation: CASSQTSGRANEQFF.

CDR3 nucleotide sequence: TGTGCCAGCAGACCTAGCGGGGCTAACACCGGGGAGCTGTTTTTT. Protein sequence: CASRPSGANTGELFF. This rearrangement joins TRBV27 to TRBJ2-2, with 9 bases matching TRBD2. The CDR3 contains 15 residues. The junction had 4 bases not matched to a gene; V was cut back by 6 bases and J by 2 bases. Germline CDR1 is MNHEY and CDR2 is SMNVEV (reference sequence).